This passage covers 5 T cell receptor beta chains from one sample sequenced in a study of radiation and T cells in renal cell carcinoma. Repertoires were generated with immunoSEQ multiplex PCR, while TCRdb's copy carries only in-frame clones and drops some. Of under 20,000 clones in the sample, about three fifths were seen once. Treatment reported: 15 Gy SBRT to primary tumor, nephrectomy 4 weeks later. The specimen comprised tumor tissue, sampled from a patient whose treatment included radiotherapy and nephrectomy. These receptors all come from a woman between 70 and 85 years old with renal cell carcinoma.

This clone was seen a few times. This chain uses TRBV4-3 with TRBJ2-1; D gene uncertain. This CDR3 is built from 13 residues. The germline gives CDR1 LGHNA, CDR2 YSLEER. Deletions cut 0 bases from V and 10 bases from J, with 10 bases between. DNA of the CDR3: TGCGCCAGCAGCCAAGATCGACGAGAAGAGCAGTTCTTC. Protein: CASSQDRREEQFF.

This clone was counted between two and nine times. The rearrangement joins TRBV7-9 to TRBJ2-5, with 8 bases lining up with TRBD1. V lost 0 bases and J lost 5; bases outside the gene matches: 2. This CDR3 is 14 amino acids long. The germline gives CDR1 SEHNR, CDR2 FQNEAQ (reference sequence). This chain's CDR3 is CASSLATGGETQYF. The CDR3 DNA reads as TGTGCCAGCAGCTTAGCCACAGGGGGGGAGACCCAGTACTTC.

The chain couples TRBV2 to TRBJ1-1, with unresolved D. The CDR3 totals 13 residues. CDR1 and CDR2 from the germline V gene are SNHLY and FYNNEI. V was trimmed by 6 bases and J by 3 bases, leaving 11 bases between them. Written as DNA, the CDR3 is TGTGCCAGCAGAACCGGGTCCCACACTGAAGCTTTCTTT. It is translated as CASRTGSHTEAFF. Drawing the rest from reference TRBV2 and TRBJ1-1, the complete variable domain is EPEVTQTPSHQVTQMGQEVILRCVPISNHLYFYWYRQILGQKVEFLVSFYNNEISEKSEIFDDQFSVERPDGSNFTLKIRSTKLEDSAMYFCASRTGSHTEAFFGQGTRLTVV.

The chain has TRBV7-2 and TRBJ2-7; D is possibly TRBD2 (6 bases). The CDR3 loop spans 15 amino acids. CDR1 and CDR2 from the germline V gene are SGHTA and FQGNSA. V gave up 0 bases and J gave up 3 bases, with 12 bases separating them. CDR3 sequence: CASSLAASGDYEQYF. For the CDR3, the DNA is TGTGCCAGCAGCTTAGCCGCGTCGGGAGACTACGAGCAGTACTTC.

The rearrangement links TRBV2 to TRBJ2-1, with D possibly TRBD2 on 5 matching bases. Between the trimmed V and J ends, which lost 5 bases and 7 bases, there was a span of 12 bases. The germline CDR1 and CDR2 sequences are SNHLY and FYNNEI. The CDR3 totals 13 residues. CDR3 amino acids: CASSLNRDNEQFF. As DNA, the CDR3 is TGTGCCAGCAGTTTAAACCGGGATAATGAGCAGTTCTTC.